This T cell receptor beta chain was obtained from a study of cytomegalovirus exposure and HLA in healthy donors. The study ran its PCR with 60 Vbeta and 13 Jbeta primers. Profiling relied on immunoSEQ multiplex PCR, and the TCRdb table lists in-frame clones only, not all of them. Among roughly 130,000 clones listed, around 79% were seen once. CDR3 length: 13 residues. Germline CDR1 ENHRY, CDR2 SYGVKD. V was clipped by 1 base and J by 6 bases, with 7 bases between them. Specimen: PBMCs. The TCR was taken from a man between 18 and 29 years old in good health and CMV-seronegative. This chain connects TRBV10-3 to TRBJ1-5, with D unclear. The CDR3 here is CAISEYEGQPQHF. The CDR3 DNA is TGTGCCATCAGTGAGTACGAGGGTCAGCCCCAGCATTTT.